This T cell receptor (beta chain) was captured in a study of post-analysis software for immune sequencing data. Overall study: Secondary progressive, relapsing-remitting and progressive-relapsing multiple sclerosis were among the included disease courses.

The authors incorporated unique molecular identifiers into the TCR beta cDNA libraries. Once about 0.85 to 10 million T cells were used, roughly 0.5 million cDNA molecules resulted. TCRdb redid the calling of the PCR reads with MiXCR, one entry per CDR3 protein. The sample has around 180,000 distinct CDR3 sequences, around 28% seen once. Study-level findings and limits: About five TRBV segments occurring more often in patients than controls included TRBV5-6, TRBV5-1 and TRBV20-1. Samples sharing a preparation batch grouped tightly together when assessed by F measure. Normalized Chao1 diversity in multiple sclerosis patients fell significantly below that of controls.

Germline V gives CDR1 SGHRS, CDR2 YFSETQ. The CDR3 totals 16 residues. V was clipped by 0 bases and J by 7 bases; unmatched bases: 7. This clonotype was detected only a few times. Antigen specificity is unknown. The sample was blood. The rearrangement uses TRBV5-1 and TRBJ2-1, with 10 bases lining up with TRBD2. This receptor was identified in a girl between 5 and 17 years old with multiple sclerosis. The CDR3 sequence: CASSLVTSGTENEQFF. The CDR3 nucleotides read TGCGCCAGCAGCTTGGTAACTAGCGGGACCGAGAATGAGCAGTTCTTC.